These 18 T cell receptor beta chains came from one sample sequenced in a study of identical twins. TCRdb reanalysed the 5' RACE reads using MiXCR and keeps one entry per CDR3 protein. The sample yields some 1,600,000 distinct CDR3 sequences, more than 30% seen once. Sample: cord blood. The origin of the receptors is a newborn girl in good health.

The chain employs TRBV20-1 and TRBJ2-1; D not resolved. V gave up 1 base and J gave up 5 bases, with 12 bases separating them. CDR1 and CDR2 from the germline V gene are DFQATT and SNEGSKA (reference sequence). CDR3 length: 14 amino acids. The CDR3 nucleotides read TGCAGTGCTAGAGCCGGGCTTCTCAACAATGAGCAGTTCTTC. This codes for CSARAGLLNNEQFF.

This clonotype was counted between two and nine times. The genes are TRBV12-5 and TRBJ2-1; D is unresolved. The germline V gene has CDR1 LGHNT and CDR2 FRNRAP. Deletions cut 6 bases from V and 10 bases from J, with 10 bases between. The CDR3 runs 11 residues. Here the CDR3 reads CASGGSSEQFF. In nucleotides, the CDR3 is TGTGCTAGTGGGGGGTCGTCCGAGCAGTTCTTC.

V and J are TRBV7-9 and TRBJ2-1; D may be TRBD2 (5 bases). V lost 1 base and J lost 6, with 13 bases in between. The CDR3 has 15 residues. The germline CDR1 and CDR2 sequences are SEHNR and FQNEAQ (reference sequence). The DNA for the CDR3 is TGTGCCAGCAGCTTAGAGAGATCCCGGGGCAATGAGCAGTTCTTC. It encodes CASSLERSRGNEQFF.

This clonotype was counted a few times. The V and J genes are TRBV7-2 and TRBJ1-2; TRBD1 matches 7 bases. The CDR3 is made up of 14 amino acids. Germline V gene sequence: CDR1 SGHTA, CDR2 FQGNSA. Trimming at V came to 5 bases and at J to 4 bases, leaving 7 bases not matched to a gene. DNA of the CDR3: TGTGCCAGCAGCGGGGAGGGGGCAGTCTATGGCTACACCTTC. Protein: CASSGEGAVYGYTF.

The sample holds a few counts of this clonotype. The chain has TRBV20-1 and TRBJ1-6, with 10 bases aligning to TRBD1. The CDR3 consists of 13 residues. Germline V gives CDR1 DFQATT, CDR2 SNEGSKA (reference sequence). J was trimmed by 8 bases and V by 3 bases; bases with no gene match: 1. This chain's CDR3 is CSARTGGHSPLHF. CDR3 nucleotide sequence: TGCAGTGCTAGGACAGGGGGCCATTCACCCCTCCACTTT.

This clonotype was counted ten times or more. V usage is TRBV20-1 and J usage is TRBJ1-2; a possible D gene is TRBD1 (5 bases). Trimming shortened V by 6 bases and J by 5 bases, and 16 bases separated the two germline ends. This CDR3 spans 13 amino acids. Germline assignment: CDR1 DFQATT and CDR2 SNEGSKA (reference sequence). CDR3 sequence reads: CSARRGSKYGYTF. The CDR3 nucleotides read TGCAGTGCCCGCCGGGGCAGCAAATATGGCTACACCTTC.

The chain employs TRBV11-2 and TRBJ2-7; possible D gene TRBD2, 6 bases. CDR1 is SGHAT and CDR2 is FQNNGV in the germline V gene. The CDR3 is 15 residues long. V lost 3 bases and J 3 bases, leaving 15 bases between the germline ends. In DNA form, the CDR3 reads TGTGCCAGCAGCTTGATAGAGACCGGGGGCTACGAGCAGTACTTC. Its protein is CASSLIETGGYEQYF. Filled out from reference TRBV11-2 and TRBJ2-7, the complete variable domain reads EAGVAQSPRYKIIEKRQSVAFWCNPISGHATLYWYQQILGQGPKLLIQFQNNGVVDDSQLPKDRFSAERLKGVDSTLKIQPAKLEDSAVYLCASSLIETGGYEQYFGPGTRLTVT.

CDR3 nucleotide sequence: TGTGCCAGCACCCCTAGCGGGCGACTGTGGACCACAGATACGCAGTATTTT. It encodes CASTPSGRLWTTDTQYF. The V call is TRBV28, the J call TRBJ2-3; 8 bases fit TRBD2. V was clipped by 7 bases and J by 2 bases; unmatched bases: 14. Germline V gene lookup returns CDR1 MDHEN and CDR2 SYDVKM. The CDR3 has 17 amino acids.

This clonotype was seen more than once but under ten times. The V and J genes are TRBV12-3 or TRBV12-4 and TRBJ2-2; 12 nucleotides align to TRBD2. Trimming took 3 bases from V and 8 from J; bases not matched to a gene: 4. This CDR3 region has 15 residues. CDR3: CASSLSSGRAGELFF. In DNA, the CDR3 is TGTGCCAGCAGTTTGTCTAGCGGGAGGGCTGGGGAGCTGTTTTTT.

The gene calls are TRBV4-1 and TRBJ2-3; D perhaps matches TRBD2 (5 bases). The CDR3 is 15 residues long. V was cut by 0 bases and J by 5 bases, with 12 bases left in between. CDR1 MGHRA and CDR2 YSYEKL come from the germline V gene. CDR3: CASSQDWGVGDTQYF. CDR3 in DNA: TGCGCCAGCAGCCAAGATTGGGGAGTGGGAGATACGCAGTATTTT.

This clonotype came up a few times. V gene TRBV7-6 combines with J gene TRBJ1-1; TRBD1 matches 11 bases. The trim removed 1 base at V and 6 bases at J, leaving 19 bases unmatched. Germline V gives CDR1 SGHVS, CDR2 FNYEAQ. The CDR3 covers 20 residues. The CDR3 here is CASSLESRPGQGAGNSEAFF. The CDR3 DNA follows: TGTGCCAGCAGCTTAGAATCCAGGCCAGGACAGGGGGCAGGGAATTCTGAAGCTTTCTTT.

This clonotype was detected ten times or more. This sequence joins TRBV4-2 and TRBJ2-1; D possibly corresponds to TRBD2 (6 bases). The CDR3 loop spans 15 amino acids. V was pared by 1 base and J by 5 bases, with 12 bases between. Germline V gene lookup returns CDR1 LGHNA and CDR2 YNFKEQ. In DNA, the CDR3 is TGTGCCAGCAGCCAAGTGGGGGGATTAAACAATGAGCAGTTCTTC. This gives the protein CASSQVGGLNNEQFF.

The chain couples TRBV6-5 to TRBJ2-1; the match to TRBD2 covers 8 bases. The CDR3 covers 14 residues. CDR1 is MNHEY and CDR2 is SVGAGI in the germline V gene. The V and J ends lost 8 bases and 2 bases, in that order; junction bases with no gene match: 5. The CDR3 spells CASAGGRTYNEQFF. CDR3 sequence (DNA): TGTGCCAGCGCAGGCGGGAGGACCTACAATGAGCAGTTCTTC.

In its sample, this clonotype was seen a few times. J is TRBJ1-1 and V is TRBV27; TRBD1 aligns across 7 bases. J was trimmed by 0 bases and V by 3 bases; bases with no gene match: 7. Germline-derived CDR1 and CDR2 are MNHEY and SMNVEV (reference sequence). The length of the CDR3 is 16 residues. In DNA form, the CDR3 reads TGTGCCAGCAGTTTGGGAGGGGGCCCCATGAACACTGAAGCTTTCTTT. It translates to CASSLGGGPMNTEAFF.

This clonotype was observed a handful of times. The rearrangement uses TRBV29-1 and TRBJ1-2, with D tentatively TRBD1 (6 bases). V dropped 3 bases and J dropped 6 bases, with 23 bases sitting between them. CDR1 SQVTM and CDR2 ANQGSEA come from the germline V gene. CDR3 length: 16 amino acids. The CDR3 loop is CSVEGARTAGPDGYTF. The CDR3 region has the DNA TGCAGCGTTGAGGGAGCCCGGACAGCCGGGCCAGATGGCTACACCTTC.

This chain joins TRBV28 and TRBJ1-5; TRBD1 matches at 8 bases. Losses at the gene ends were 3 bases for V and 0 bases for J; bases not matched to a gene: 4. Germline V gene sequence: CDR1 MDHEN, CDR2 SYDVKM. The CDR3 loop spans 16 amino acids. In nucleotides, the CDR3 is TGTGCCAGCAGTTTGAGTACAGGGGGTAGCAATCAGCCCCAGCATTTT. Its translation is CASSLSTGGSNQPQHF.

This sequence joins TRBV7-9 and TRBJ2-1; 9 bases agree with TRBD2. J was trimmed by 2 bases and V by 4 bases; bases with no gene match: 6. CDR3 length: 16 residues. Germline lookup yields CDR1 SEHNR and CDR2 FQNEAQ (reference sequence). The CDR3 sequence is CASSSVAGEAYNEQFF. CDR3 nucleotides: TGTGCCAGCAGCTCGGTAGCGGGGGAGGCCTACAATGAGCAGTTCTTC.

The chain recombines TRBV7-9 with TRBJ1-1; no clear D gene. This CDR3 comprises 14 residues. The ends were cut back, 3 bases at V and 4 bases at J, with 12 bases in the middle. From germline, CDR1 is SEHNR and CDR2 FQNEAQ (reference sequence). The DNA for the CDR3 is TGTGCCAGCAGCTTCAGTGAGGGCATCACTGAAGCTTTCTTT. Its protein product is CASSFSEGITEAFF.